This passage covers 25 T cell receptor beta chains from one sample sequenced in a study of OX40 agonist ivuxolimab in advanced cancers. Sequencing was performed with immunoSEQ multiplex PCR; in TCRdb, only in-frame clones are kept and a portion is missing. Of about 28,000 clones in the sample, about 77% are singletons; the top ten hold 11%. The sample consisted of CD4+ or CD8+ T cells sorted from blood, taken in a trial of the OX40 agonist ivuxolimab. The receptors were gathered from an adult with an advanced solid tumor such as melanoma, head and neck, liver or kidney cancer.

This clone is deemed large. This chain joins TRBV6-5 and TRBJ1-6; D remains unclear. The V gene's germline CDR1 is MNHEY and CDR2 SVGAGI. Trimming stripped 6 bases from V and 7 bases from J, with 10 bases between. The CDR3 spans 13 residues. CDR3 sequence: CASSPSLNSPLHF. The CDR3 DNA reads TGTGCCAGCAGCCCCTCGTTAAATTCACCCCTCCACTTT.

The rearrangement links TRBV7-9 to TRBJ2-2; D is possibly TRBD2 (5 bases). The V gene's germline CDR1 is SEHNR and CDR2 FQNEAQ (reference sequence). The CDR3 is 15 amino acids. V was clipped by 5 bases and J by 2 bases, with 12 bases between them. The CDR3, as DNA: TGTGCCAGCAGCCTTCGGGATGGTAACACCGGGGAGCTGTTTTTT. It codes for CASSLRDGNTGELFF.

This clone appeared a single time. CDR3: CASSASGARSYNEQFF. CDR3 coding DNA: TGTGCCAGCAGCGCATCGGGGGCCCGCTCCTACAATGAGCAGTTCTTC. This sequence joins TRBV7-8 and TRBJ2-1; D is tentatively TRBD1 or TRBD2 (6 bases each). CDR3 length equals 16 residues. The germline V gene encodes CDR1 SGHVS and CDR2 FQNEAQ. Trimming took 5 bases from V and 0 from J, leaving 14 bases between them.

The chain carries TRBV12-5 and TRBJ2-7; no definite D call. The germline V gene has CDR1 LGHNT and CDR2 FRNRAP. The V and J ends lost 3 bases and 4 bases respectively, with 7 bases between them. The CDR3 sequence is 12 residues long. The CDR3 sequence: CASGFGLYEQYF. In nucleotides, the CDR3 is TGTGCTAGTGGTTTTGGTTTGTACGAGCAGTACTTC.

The genes are TRBV4-3 and TRBJ1-1, with D uncertain. V was shortened by 0 bases and J by 0 bases, with 8 bases between the two germline ends. The germline CDR1 and CDR2 sequences are LGHNA and YSLEER. This CDR3 comprises 15 residues. The CDR3 region is CASSQDRDLNTEAFF. CDR3 DNA sequence: TGCGCCAGCAGCCAAGATCGAGATTTGAACACTGAAGCTTTCTTT.

In the case of this clone: Other DNA sequences in this specimen translate into the identical CDR3. V usage is TRBV4-1 and J usage is TRBJ2-5; TRBD2 agrees at 8 bases. This CDR3 has 15 amino acids. The J segment lost 5 bases and the V segment lost 1 base, leaving 6 bases of the junction unmatched. Germline CDR1 and CDR2: MGHRA and YSYEKL. The CDR3 DNA follows: TGCGCCAGCAGCCAAGGCGGGGGGCCCGCCGAGACCCAGTACTTC. Amino acid sequence: CASSQGGGPAETQYF.

V gene TRBV7-6 combines with J gene TRBJ2-7, with 8 bases aligning to TRBD1. This CDR3 has 16 residues. The junction had 15 bases not matched to a gene; V was cut back by 4 bases and J by 7 bases. Germline CDR1 SGHVS, CDR2 FNYEAQ. The CDR3 coding sequence is TGTGCCAGCAGCTCCGAGACAGGGGTTGTAGCGGAGGAGCAGTACTTC. It is translated as CASSSETGVVAEEQYF.

This clone was seen once. The chain is built from TRBV4-1 and TRBJ2-4, with 7 bases identical to TRBD2. Germline-derived CDR1 and CDR2 are MGHRA and YSYEKL. V dropped 0 bases and J dropped 0; count of bases not matched to a gene: 14. The CDR3 has 20 amino acids. The CDR3 DNA follows: TGCGCCAGCAGCCAAGATCAAGGAGCGGGGTCTTATGTAGCCAAAAACATTCAGTACTTC. It yields the protein CASSQDQGAGSYVAKNIQYF.

The chain recombines TRBV7-8 with TRBJ1-1; D remains unclear. Trimming stripped 5 bases from V and 0 bases from J, with 10 bases between. CDR1 and CDR2 (germline): SGHVS, FQNEAQ. There are 14 residues in the CDR3. In DNA form, the CDR3 reads TGTGCCAGCAGCCCCGGGTCGTTGAACACTGAAGCTTTCTTT. Its protein is CASSPGSLNTEAFF.

The chain combines TRBV6-5 with TRBJ2-1; tentatively, D is TRBD1 (5 bases). The CDR3 totals 15 residues. V dropped 6 bases and J dropped 4 bases, with 16 bases sitting between them. Per germline, CDR1 MNHEY and CDR2 SVGAGI. CDR3 sequence (DNA): TGTGCCAGCAGATACCGACAGAGGCCTTACAATGAGCAGTTCTTC. Translating it yields CASRYRQRPYNEQFF.

The V gene is TRBV7-8, the J gene TRBJ2-3; D may be TRBD2 (5 bases). V was pared by 7 bases and J by 5 bases, with 13 bases between. CDR1 SGHVS and CDR2 FQNEAQ come from the germline V gene. The CDR3 has 13 residues. CDR3 protein: CASTVRAEDTQYF. The CDR3 coding sequence is TGTGCCAGCACCGTGCGGGCGGAAGATACGCAGTATTTT.

This chain links TRBV14 with TRBJ2-3, with D possibly being TRBD1 (6 bases). The CDR3 sequence is 15 residues long. Germline CDR1 reads SGHDN; CDR2 reads FVKESK. V lost 3 bases and J 6 bases, leaving 16 bases between the germline ends. Written as DNA, the CDR3 is TGTGCCAGCAGCCACGTACAGTGGGACATGGATACGCAGTATTTT. Its protein product is CASSHVQWDMDTQYF.

This rearrangement joins TRBV2 to TRBJ2-5; D ambiguous. Trimming took off 3 bases at V and 7 bases at J, with 18 bases between the two ends. Germline V lookup: CDR1 SNHLY, CDR2 FYNNEI. The CDR3 is 15 residues long. The CDR3 region has the DNA TGTGCCAGCAGTGATTTAAGAACACCCGATGGGACCCAGTACTTC. It codes for CASSDLRTPDGTQYF.

This chain connects TRBV7-2 to TRBJ2-7; TRBD1 is a possible D gene (5 bases). CDR3 size: 14 residues. The V and J ends lost 0 bases and 3 bases respectively, with 9 bases between them. Germline CDR1 is SGHTA and CDR2 is FQGNSA. As DNA, the CDR3 is TGTGCCAGCAGCTTAGCCAGGGATGGCTACGAGCAGTACTTC. Translation gives CASSLARDGYEQYF.

The chain combines TRBV27 with TRBJ2-7, with D perhaps matching TRBD1 or TRBD2 (5 bases each). The CDR3 extends over 14 amino acids. Trimming cost V 5 bases and J 3 bases, with 14 bases left between them. CDR1 and CDR2 (germline): MNHEY, SMNVEV (reference sequence). In DNA form, the CDR3 reads TGTGCCAGCAGTCCCGGGACCACAATCTACGAGCAGTACTTC. This codes for CASSPGTTIYEQYF.

J is TRBJ1-3 and V is TRBV27; no clear D gene. CDR1 is MNHEY, CDR2 SMNVEV, per germline (reference sequence). This CDR3 is built from 13 residues. The ends were cut back, 6 bases at V and 0 bases at J, with 6 bases in the middle. The CDR3 nucleotides are TGTGCCAGCAGCCAGAGCTCTGGAAACACCATATATTTT. It is translated as CASSQSSGNTIYF.

V is TRBV23-1 and J is TRBJ2-7; D gene ambiguous. TRBV23-1 is an ORF, with its function uncertain. The germline V and J ends were trimmed by 6 bases and 3 bases, with 12 bases remaining between them. The CDR3 sequence is 13 residues long. CDR3 in DNA: TGCGCCAGCAGCTACTGGGTTGACTACGAGCAGTACTTC. Translation gives CASSYWVDYEQYF.

This rearrangement joins TRBV11-2 to TRBJ1-2, with D tentatively TRBD1 (5 bases). The CDR3 consists of 14 residues. Trimming took 1 base from V and 2 from J, leaving 8 bases between them. Germline values: CDR1 SGHAT, CDR2 FQNNGV. The CDR3 nucleotides read TGTGCCAGCAGCTTAGGGCAGGGAAACTATGGCTACACCTTC. This encodes CASSLGQGNYGYTF.

There are a few counts of this clone. V usage is TRBV9 and J usage is TRBJ2-7; weak D call: TRBD1 (7 bases). Germline assignment: CDR1 SGDLS and CDR2 YYNGEE. This CDR3 is built from 18 residues. Between the trimmed V and J ends, which lost 0 bases and 7 bases, there was a span of 26 bases. The CDR3 loop reads CASSVGGGGGFEGTEQYF. CDR3 sequence (DNA): TGTGCCAGCAGCGTAGGGGGAGGAGGGGGCTTCGAGGGTACGGAGCAGTACTTC.

The rearrangement uses TRBV2 and TRBJ2-3; 13 bases match TRBD2. This CDR3 contains 17 residues. V lost 6 bases and J lost 0; bases outside the gene matches: 6. The germline V gene has CDR1 SNHLY and CDR2 FYNNEI. CDR3 sequence: CASRGTSGDSSTDTQYF. As DNA, the CDR3 is TGTGCCAGCAGGGGGACTAGCGGGGACTCTAGCACAGATACGCAGTATTTT.

This clone was seen once. The gene calls are TRBV6-6 and TRBJ1-2; tentatively, D is TRBD1 (5 bases). Trimming shortened V by 5 bases and J by 4 bases, and 11 bases separated the two germline ends. Germline V gene data show CDR1 as MNHNY and CDR2 as SVGAGI (reference sequence). The CDR3 length is 13 residues. The CDR3 sequence is CASSHRTSYGYTF. CDR3 nucleotide sequence: TGTGCCAGCAGTCACAGGACCAGCTATGGCTACACCTTC.

This clone showed up just a few times. The genes are TRBV9 and TRBJ2-7; 11 bases are shared with TRBD1. The junction had 2 bases not matched to a gene; V was cut back by 3 bases and J by 3 bases. This CDR3 comprises 14 residues. Germline CDR1 and CDR2: SGDLS and YYNGEE. The DNA of the CDR3 is TGTGCCAGCAGCGAAGGGACAGGGGGCTACGAGCAGTACTTC. Translation gives CASSEGTGGYEQYF.

V is TRBV6-5 and J is TRBJ1-5; perhaps TRBD1 as D (6 bases). This CDR3 comprises 11 residues. Germline-derived CDR1 and CDR2 are MNHEY and SVGAGI. Between the trimmed V and J ends, which lost 10 bases and 7 bases, there was a span of 11 bases. CDR3 residues: CATGDWQPQHF. DNA for the CDR3: TGTGCCACAGGGGACTGGCAGCCCCAGCATTTT.

The rearrangement joins TRBV11-2 to TRBJ2-1; 9 bases line up with TRBD2. The CDR3 extends over 15 amino acids. V lost 5 bases, J lost 7 bases, and 9 bases stayed unmatched. Looked up from germline, CDR1 is SGHAT and CDR2 is FQNNGV. Here the CDR3 DNA reads TGTGCCAGCAGCCTACTAGCGGGCGGGGGTAATGAGCAGTTCTTC. Protein: CASSLLAGGGNEQFF.

The DNA for the CDR3 is TGTGCCAGCAGCATGACCTCTGAGGGTGCCTACGAGCAGTACTTC. Its protein product is CASSMTSEGAYEQYF. The chain combines TRBV7-6 with TRBJ2-7; perhaps TRBD2 as D (5 bases). This CDR3 comprises 15 residues. Deletions cut 5 bases from V and 2 bases from J, with 16 bases between. Germline V CDR1 and CDR2: SGHVS, FNYEAQ.